The rows below give T cell receptor beta chains drawn from one sample of a study of identical twins. TCRdb re-called the 5' RACE reads through MiXCR, storing one row per CDR3 protein. Of approximately 94,000 distinct CDR3 sequences listed, 5.9% are singletons. Sequences were obtained from memory T cells sorted from blood. These receptors all come from a woman between 45 and 60 years old in good health. Both conserved end residues are part of each CDR3. D genes are given only for firm matches. Not every row has a clone size; where given, it reads once, few, many or a size class.

>-|TRBV2|TRBJ2-7|-
CASSPWGREQYF
TGTGCCAGCAGTCCATGGGGGCGCGAGCAGTACTTC
>many|TRBV4-1|TRBJ1-2|TRBD1
CASRHPGQGRSNYGYTF
TGCGCCAGCAGACATCCGGGACAGGGAAGGTCTAACTATGGCTACACCTTC
>many|TRBV12-3/TRBV12-4|TRBJ1-2|-
CASSLASFEGYTF
TGTGCCAGCAGTTTAGCGTCGTTTGAAGGCTACACCTTC
>many|TRBV6-4|TRBJ1-1|-
CASSGQVNTEAFF
TGTGCCAGCAGTGGTCAGGTGAACACTGAAGCTTTCTTT
>-|TRBV5-1|TRBJ2-6|TRBD1
CASKKTGTGDTGANVLTF
TGCGCCAGCAAGAAAACCGGGACAGGGGACACTGGGGCCAACGTCCTGACTTTC
>many|TRBV29-1|TRBJ1-2|-
CSVEVQGGNYGYTF
TGCAGCGTTGAAGTACAGGGAGGTAACTATGGCTACACCTTC
>many|TRBV27|TRBJ2-7|TRBD1
CASKSPGQGLNEQYF
TGTGCCAGCAAGTCTCCGGGACAGGGTCTCAACGAGCAGTACTTC
>few|TRBV30|TRBJ2-7|-
CAWSVAGFVPEQYF
TGTGCCTGGAGTGTAGCAGGGTTCGTACCCGAGCAGTACTTC
>many|TRBV5-1|TRBJ1-2|-
CASSLSPTVGGYTF
TGCGCCAGCAGCTTGAGCCCCACAGTGGGAGGCTACACCTTC
>medium-sized|TRBV7-6|TRBJ2-5|-
CASSFQPGVQETQYF
TGTGCCAGCAGCTTTCAACCCGGGGTCCAAGAGACCCAGTACTTC
>many|TRBV12-3/TRBV12-4|TRBJ2-7|-
CASSSRRDEQYF
TGTGCCAGCAGCTCCCGCAGGGACGAGCAGTACTTC
>many|TRBV19|TRBJ2-3|-
CASSMGLRADTQYF
TGTGCCAGTAGTATGGGTCTTCGCGCAGATACGCAGTATTTT
>-|TRBV9|TRBJ2-2|-
CASSVASRGTGELFF
TGTGCCAGCAGCGTAGCTAGCCGTGGGACCGGGGAGCTGTTTTTT
>many|TRBV4-1|TRBJ1-1|-
CASSQDEGSTEAFF
TGCGCCAGCAGCCAAGATGAGGGGTCCACTGAAGCTTTCTTT
>-|TRBV2|TRBJ2-3|TRBD2
CASSGLLAGDTDTQYF
TGTGCCAGCAGTGGGTTACTAGCGGGAGACACAGATACGCAGTATTTT
>many|TRBV6-5|TRBJ1-2|TRBD1
CASRMGQGRGYTF
TGTGCCAGCAGAATGGGACAGGGACGGGGCTACACCTTC
>-|TRBV3-1|TRBJ1-1|TRBD1
CASGPGTGSTEAFF
TGTGCCAGCGGTCCCGGGACAGGTTCCACTGAAGCTTTCTTT
>many|TRBV30|TRBJ2-6|-
CAWSGAGTSSSGANVLTF
TGTGCCTGGAGTGGGGCCGGGACGTCAAGCTCTGGGGCCAACGTCCTGACTTTC
>few|TRBV29-1|TRBJ2-1|TRBD1
CSGDRVGNEQFF
TGCAGCGGGGACAGGGTGGGCAATGAGCAGTTCTTC
>few|TRBV10-3|TRBJ2-1|TRBD2
CAITRNSQRGGKNEQFF
TGTGCCATCACCAGGAATTCACAGCGGGGCGGGAAGAATGAGCAGTTCTTC
>many|TRBV29-1|TRBJ1-2|-
CSVVGREHGYTF
TGCAGCGTTGTTGGCAGGGAGCATGGCTACACCTTC
>medium-sized|TRBV29-1|TRBJ2-5|-
CSVGSPQETQYF
TGCAGCGTCGGAAGTCCCCAAGAGACCCAGTACTTC
>many|TRBV5-6|TRBJ1-2|-
CASRGRVGGYTF
TGTGCCAGCAGGGGCAGGGTTGGGGGCTACACCTTC
>few|TRBV7-2|TRBJ2-1|TRBD2
CASSSSSGRNEQFF
TGTGCCAGCAGTTCAAGCAGCGGGAGAAATGAGCAGTTCTTC
>many|TRBV12-3/TRBV12-4|TRBJ2-1|-
CASSRRDPTHNEQFF
TGTGCCAGCAGTCGCCGAGACCCCACCCACAATGAGCAGTTCTTC
>-|TRBV20-1|TRBJ2-3|TRBD2
CSAGTGTRQGDTQYF
TGCAGTGCGGGGACCGGGACTAGGCAGGGAGATACGCAGTATTTT
>many|TRBV11-2|TRBJ1-2|-
CASSLDGDGYTF
TGTGCCAGCAGTCTCGACGGGGATGGCTACACCTTC
>-|TRBV5-1|TRBJ2-3|-
CASSAGHPTDTQYF
TGCGCCAGCAGCGCGGGACACCCCACAGATACGCAGTATTTT
>-|TRBV6-1|TRBJ1-1|TRBD1
CASSRKSTGEAFF
TGTGCCAGCAGTCGAAAATCGACAGGGGAAGCTTTCTTT
>many|TRBV18|TRBJ2-1|-
CASSPGTLYNEQFF
TGTGCCAGCTCACCAGGGACTCTCTACAATGAGCAGTTCTTC
>many|TRBV7-9|TRBJ2-5|TRBD1
CASSSGTGGSETQYF
TGTGCCAGCAGTTCCGGGACAGGGGGTTCGGAGACCCAGTACTTC
>many|TRBV5-1|TRBJ2-5|TRBD1
CASSRDSTEETQYF
TGCGCCAGCAGTAGGGACAGTACGGAAGAGACCCAGTACTTC
>-|TRBV5-1|TRBJ2-7|TRBD2
CASSPGLAEITYEQYF
TGCGCCAGCAGCCCTGGACTAGCGGAAATCACCTACGAGCAGTACTTC
>many|TRBV15|TRBJ1-3|-
CATSRGGQQGNTIYF
TGTGCCACCAGCAGGGGCGGACAGCAAGGAAACACCATATATTTT
>many|TRBV19|TRBJ1-2|TRBD1
CASDPGQGDYGYTF
TGTGCCAGTGATCCGGGACAGGGGGACTATGGCTACACCTTC
>-|TRBV9|TRBJ2-5|-
CASSPGPGETQYF
TGTGCCAGCAGCCCCGGACCTGGGGAGACCCAGTACTTC
>-|TRBV19|TRBJ1-1|-
CASSMEGENTEAFF
TGTGCCAGTAGTATGGAGGGGGAGAACACTGAAGCTTTCTTT
>many|TRBV3-1|TRBJ2-7|TRBD2
CASSQASGYEQYF
TGTGCCAGCAGCCAAGCTAGCGGCTACGAGCAGTACTTC
>many|TRBV24-1|TRBJ2-3|TRBD1
CATRPTRDRGDTQYF
TGTGCCACCAGGCCAACCCGGGACAGGGGAGATACGCAGTATTTT
>-|TRBV15|TRBJ2-1|-
CATSSITSNRDNEQFF
TGTGCCACCAGCAGCATTACTAGCAACCGAGACAATGAGCAGTTCTTC
>many|TRBV4-1|TRBJ2-3|TRBD2
CASSQGQRDPSTDTQYF
TGCGCCAGCAGCCAAGGTCAGCGGGATCCTAGCACAGATACGCAGTATTTT
>many|TRBV27|TRBJ2-1|TRBD2
CASSLTAGGNAGYNEQFF
TGTGCCAGCAGTTTAACGGCGGGAGGCAATGCGGGCTACAATGAGCAGTTCTTC
>many|TRBV24-1|TRBJ2-2|-
CATSDYGNTGELFF
TGTGCCACCAGTGATTACGGGAACACCGGGGAGCTGTTTTTT
>many|TRBV7-9|TRBJ1-5|TRBD1
CASSSGQISNQPQHF
TGTGCCAGCAGCTCGGGACAGATTAGCAATCAGCCCCAGCATTTT
>-|TRBV20-1|TRBJ2-1|TRBD1
CSARVTGGSSDEQFF
TGCAGTGCTAGAGTTACAGGGGGGTCAAGCGATGAGCAGTTCTTC
>many|TRBV15|TRBJ2-3|-
CATSPRQGSTDTQYF
TGTGCCACCAGCCCTCGGCAGGGGAGCACAGATACGCAGTATTTT
>-|TRBV18|TRBJ2-1|-
CASSPQRDEQFF
TGTGCCAGCTCACCACAGCGCGATGAGCAGTTCTTC
>many|TRBV6-2/TRBV6-3|TRBJ2-3|-
CASKRTGTDTQYF
TGTGCCAGTAAGAGAACAGGCACAGATACGCAGTATTTT
>few|TRBV5-4|TRBJ2-7|-
CASSRTGTRYEQYF
TGTGCCAGCAGCAGAACCGGGACCCGCTACGAGCAGTACTTC
>many|TRBV27|TRBJ2-3|TRBD1
CASRTWTGSGDTQYF
TGTGCCAGCCGTACTTGGACAGGTTCGGGAGATACGCAGTATTTT
>few|TRBV3-1|TRBJ2-5|TRBD2
CASRGPGGRETQYF
TGTGCCAGCAGGGGTCCGGGAGGTAGAGAGACCCAGTACTTC
>many|TRBV15|TRBJ1-2|-
CATSRDSLDRVHGYTF
TGTGCCACCAGCAGAGATTCCCTTGACAGAGTGCATGGCTACACCTTC
>-|TRBV5-6|TRBJ2-7|-
CASSLRQGFYEQYF
TGTGCCAGCAGCTTGCGGCAGGGTTTCTACGAGCAGTACTTC
>many|TRBV24-1|TRBJ1-1|-
CATKSQRARGLLNTEAFF
TGTGCCACCAAGTCCCAGCGAGCGAGGGGCCTACTGAACACTGAAGCTTTCTTT
>few|TRBV10-3|TRBJ2-5|-
CAISETQQETQYF
TGTGCCATCAGTGAAACACAACAAGAGACCCAGTACTTC
>many|TRBV12-3/TRBV12-4|TRBJ2-1|TRBD2
CASKTELAGGIEDEQFF
TGTGCCAGCAAAACAGAACTAGCGGGAGGGATCGAGGATGAGCAGTTCTTC
>many|TRBV12-3/TRBV12-4|TRBJ2-1|-
CASLPRAGDNEQFF
TGTGCCAGCCTTCCGCGGGCCGGGGACAATGAGCAGTTCTTC